This TCR beta chain was identified in a study of PD-1 blockade in classical Hodgkin lymphoma. Study details: Patients were given intravenous nivolumab, 3 mg/kg, every 2 weeks. Regarding the study as a whole: Some patients began nivolumab under 1 year after ASCT. These patients were excluded from later analyses. Similar baseline diversity was found in complete responders and newly diagnosed patients.

A note on this clone: What it recognizes is unknown.

Libraries were prepared by immunoSEQ multiplex PCR; TCRdb keeps only in-frame clonotypes and omits some of them. Of approximately 31,000 clones in the sample, approximately 79% were seen once. Time point defined: cycle 4 day 1 (C4D1), after more than 5 weeks of nivolumab. Relapses following autologous stem cell transplantation were seen in all patients, with brentuximab vedotin exposure varying. The authors purified CD4+ T cells from thawed PBMCs by magnetic negative selection. The CDR3 runs 14 residues. The germline CDR1 and CDR2 sequences are ENHRY and SYGVKD. V shed 6 bases, J shed 6 bases, and the junction held 8 bases outside the gene matches.

The chain carries TRBV10-3 and TRBJ1-2; TRBD1 aligns across 9 bases. The sequence was obtained from a human donor with classical Hodgkin lymphoma. The sample here was CD4+ T cells from blood, taken before the fourth cycle of nivolumab. The CDR3 loop is CAIRSSDRGNGYTF. The CDR3 DNA sequence: TGTGCCATCAGATCCAGTGACAGGGGGAATGGCTACACCTTC.